The 31 T cell receptor beta chains presented below share a single source sample, sequenced in a study of tumor-infiltrating lymphocytes in localized non-small cell lung cancer. Generated by immunoSEQ multiplex PCR, the TCRdb table keeps only in-frame clones and is missing some. The sample lists 15,000 to 20,000 clones, 70% to 75% occurring once. The sample taken for sequencing was lung tumor tissue. These receptors all come from a human donor with non-small cell lung cancer.

The sample holds a few counts of this clone. CDR3 in DNA: TGTGCCAGCAGCCAAGATAGTAGCGGGGGGCCCAATGAGCAGTTCTTC. Residues: CASSQDSSGGPNEQFF. The chain employs TRBV4-2 and TRBJ2-1; 10 bases match TRBD2. Per the germline V gene, CDR1 is LGHNA and CDR2 is YNFKEQ. J was trimmed by 6 bases and V by 0 bases; bases with no gene match: 5. This CDR3 has 16 residues.

The chain combines TRBV6-1 with TRBJ1-4; maybe TRBD1 (5 bases). CDR1 MNHNS and CDR2 SASEGT come from the germline V gene. The germline V and J ends were trimmed by 10 bases and 3 bases, with 12 bases remaining between them. CDR3 size: 13 residues. The CDR3 spells CATSGDANEKLFF. For the CDR3, the DNA is TGTGCCACCTCGGGGGACGCTAATGAAAAACTGTTTTTT.

This chain uses TRBV6-5 with TRBJ2-5; 8 nucleotides match TRBD2. CDR3 length equals 15 residues. V lost 6 bases and J lost 2; bases outside the gene matches: 8. Germline values: CDR1 MNHEY, CDR2 SVGAGI. CDR3 in DNA: TGTGCCAGCAGCCGGAGCGGGGGCCATCAAGAGACCCAGTACTTC. Protein product: CASSRSGGHQETQYF.

V is TRBV29-1 and J is TRBJ1-2, with 8 bases fitting TRBD1. The CDR3 runs to 13 residues. The J segment lost 8 bases and the V segment lost 6 bases, leaving 11 bases of the junction unmatched. Per the germline V gene, CDR1 is SQVTM and CDR2 is ANQGSEA. CDR3 in amino acids: CSVWTGIGWGYTF. DNA of the CDR3: TGCAGCGTCTGGACAGGGATAGGATGGGGCTACACCTTC.

V is TRBV2 and J is TRBJ2-2; TRBD2 is a possible D gene (5 bases). Trimming left V 6 bases short and J 2 bases short, with 13 bases between. Per the germline V gene, CDR1 is SNHLY and CDR2 is FYNNEI. There are 15 residues in the CDR3. CDR3 loop: CASRRASPNTGELFF. Written as DNA, the CDR3 is TGTGCCAGCAGGCGGGCTAGCCCTAACACCGGGGAGCTGTTTTTT.

This sequence joins TRBV5-6 and TRBJ2-5; a weak D match, TRBD1 (6 bases). From germline, CDR1 is SGHDT and CDR2 YYEEEE. This CDR3 spans 14 amino acids. The V and J ends lost 2 bases and 9 bases respectively, with 17 bases between them. The CDR3 nucleotides are TGTGCCAGCAGCTTTAACACAGGGCAGGGGTCCCAGTACTTC. Protein sequence: CASSFNTGQGSQYF.

The V call is TRBV6-5, the J call TRBJ2-1; 8 bases agree with TRBD2. The V segment lost 2 bases and the J segment 0 bases; nucleotides outside the gene matches: 0. The V gene's germline CDR1 is MNHEY and CDR2 SVGAGI. This CDR3 spans 15 amino acids. CDR3 nucleotides: TGTGCCAGCAGTTACGGGACTAGCTCCTACAATGAGCAGTTCTTC. Translating it yields CASSYGTSSYNEQFF.

The chain recombines TRBV7-2 with TRBJ2-7; 10 nucleotides align to TRBD1. This CDR3 contains 15 residues. Germline values: CDR1 SGHTA, CDR2 FQGNSA. The V and J ends lost 2 bases and 6 bases, in that order; junction bases with no gene match: 7. This CDR3 is CASSLTGTGVFEQYF. The CDR3 region has the DNA TGTGCCAGCAGCTTAACCGGGACAGGGGTTTTCGAGCAGTACTTC.

The rearrangement links TRBV18 to TRBJ2-2; D not resolved. The germline V gene encodes CDR1 KGHSH and CDR2 LQKENI. This CDR3 has 13 residues. V lost 1 base and J 6 bases, leaving 6 bases between the germline ends. The CDR3 region is CASSPQTSGELFF. DNA of the CDR3: TGTGCCAGCTCACCACAGACTTCCGGGGAGCTGTTTTTT.

This chain links TRBV11-2 with TRBJ2-5; no firm D call. Germline loops: CDR1 SGHAT, CDR2 FQNNGV. V shed 4 bases and J shed 2 bases, with 8 bases lying between them. The CDR3 has 13 residues. CDR3 in DNA: TGTGCCAGCAGCTGGGCGATTCAAGAGACCCAGTACTTC. Its translation: CASSWAIQETQYF.

Judged by abundance, this clone is medium-sized. The chain combines TRBV5-1 with TRBJ1-5; D may be TRBD1 (6 bases). V lost 4 bases, J lost 2 bases, and 10 bases lay in between. The germline gives CDR1 SGHRS, CDR2 YFSETQ. This CDR3 contains 14 residues. The CDR3 nucleotides are TGCGCCAGCAGCAAAGAGGGGGGCAATCAGCCCCAGCATTTT. It encodes CASSKEGGNQPQHF.

The rearrangement links TRBV18 to TRBJ1-2, with TRBD1 identical over 12 bases. V lost 0 bases to trimming and J lost 5 bases; unmatched junction nucleotides: 10. This CDR3 spans 18 amino acids. Germline V gene lookup returns CDR1 KGHSH and CDR2 LQKENI. The chain's CDR3 is CASSPPGQGARGWYGYTF. As DNA, the CDR3 is TGTGCCAGCTCACCACCGGGACAGGGGGCAAGAGGATGGTATGGCTACACCTTC. The whole variable domain, filled in from reference TRBV18 and TRBJ1-2, reads NAGVMQNPRHLVRRRGQEARLRCSPMKGHSHVYWYRQLPEEGLKFMVYLQKENIIDESGMPKERFSAEFPKEGPSILRIQQVVRGDSAAYFCASSPPGQGARGWYGYTFGSGTRLTVV.

The chain employs TRBV28 and TRBJ2-1; the match to TRBD2 covers 14 bases. Germline lookup yields CDR1 MDHEN and CDR2 SYDVKM. This CDR3 has 19 amino acids. V dropped 7 bases and J dropped 8; count of bases not matched to a gene: 19. The DNA of the CDR3 is TGTGCCAGCAAAAGCGACGTCCCCGGGACTAGCGGGAGTCGGTATGAGCAGTTCTTC. Translated: CASKSDVPGTSGSRYEQFF.

To note about this clone: The identical CDR3 is also encoded by other nucleotide sequences in the sample. DNA for the CDR3: TGCGCCAGCAGCCAAGATGGCCGGGGATTGGGAGAAAAACTGTTTTTT. Translated, it gives CASSQDGRGLGEKLFF. V gene TRBV4-1 combines with J gene TRBJ1-4, with D unclear. Germline V gene data show CDR1 as MGHRA and CDR2 as YSYEKL. The CDR3 runs 16 residues. Trimming removed 0 bases at V and 8 bases at J, with 16 bases between.

This clone was found a few times. CDR3 DNA: TGCAGTGCCCTGGAGGTCAAGGAACTGTTTTTT. It is translated as CSALEVKELFF. This sequence joins TRBV20-1 and TRBJ1-4; D remains unclear. This CDR3 region has 11 residues. Deletions cut 6 bases from V and 12 bases from J, with 14 bases between. CDR1 and CDR2 from the germline V gene are DFQATT and SNEGSKA (reference sequence).

J is TRBJ2-3 and V is TRBV18; tentatively, D is TRBD2 (6 bases). The ends were cut back, 3 bases at V and 0 bases at J, with 10 bases in the middle. Looked up from germline, CDR1 is KGHSH and CDR2 is LQKENI. The CDR3 consists of 15 residues. CDR3 in DNA: TGTGCCAGCTCACCGGGGCGGGGAAGCACAGATACGCAGTATTTT. This translates into CASSPGRGSTDTQYF.

Details on this clone: A read error may produce the germline difference seen at one junction end. This chain connects TRBV5-6 to TRBJ2-2; possible D gene TRBD2, 5 bases. Germline loops: CDR1 SGHDT, CDR2 YYEEEE. The length of the CDR3 is 17 residues. CDR3 in DNA: TGTGCCAGCAGCTTTGTCTGGTGGCAGACCGAACACCGGGGAGCTGTTTTT. Amino acid sequence: CASSFVWWQTEHRGAVF.

This chain links TRBV2 with TRBJ1-5; D gene unclear. In germline, CDR1 is SNHLY, CDR2 FYNNEI. This CDR3 is 15 amino acids long. The V gene lost 2 bases and the J gene lost 0 bases, with 8 bases spanning the gap. The CDR3 bases are TGTGCCAGCAGTGAAATGGGAAATAGCAATCAGCCCCAGCATTTT. Amino acids: CASSEMGNSNQPQHF.

The V gene is TRBV11-2, the J gene TRBJ2-7, with TRBD2 matching 8 bases. Trimming at V came to 3 bases and at J to 4 bases, leaving 14 bases not matched to a gene. CDR1 and CDR2 from the germline V gene are SGHAT and FQNNGV. The CDR3 runs to 17 residues. CDR3 nucleotide sequence: TGTGCCAGCAGCTTTCAGACCGGGACTAGGGGCCGATACGAGCAGTACTTC. Its protein is CASSFQTGTRGRYEQYF. The full variable domain, with the rest looked up from reference TRBV11-2 and TRBJ2-7, is EAGVAQSPRYKIIEKRQSVAFWCNPISGHATLYWYQQILGQGPKLLIQFQNNGVVDDSQLPKDRFSAERLKGVDSTLKIQPAKLEDSAVYLCASSFQTGTRGRYEQYFGPGTRLTVT.

This chain links TRBV30 with TRBJ2-5; 10 bases map to TRBD2. Germline V lookup: CDR1 GTSNPN, CDR2 SVGIG (reference sequence). The CDR3 sequence is 16 residues long. V shed 2 bases and J 5 bases; nucleotides not matched to a gene: 11. CDR3 bases: TGTGCCTGGAGTCCTAAGCGGGGGGGCCTAGGCGAGACCCAGTACTTC. This sequence encodes CAWSPKRGGLGETQYF.

The rearrangement uses TRBV9 and TRBJ2-1; no firm D call. The CDR3 length is 15 residues. Germline CDR1 is SGDLS and CDR2 is YYNGEE. V was trimmed by 0 bases and J by 4 bases, leaving 11 bases between them. CDR3 DNA sequence: TGTGCCAGCAGCGTAGGGTTCAACCTATACAATGAGCAGTTCTTC. Protein: CASSVGFNLYNEQFF. Full variable domain (outside the CDR3, taken from reference TRBV9 and TRBJ2-1): DSGVTQTPKHLITATGQRVTLRCSPRSGDLSVYWYQQSLDQGLQFLIQYYNGEERAKGNILERFSAQQFPDLHSELNLSSLELGDSALYFCASSVGFNLYNEQFFGPGTRLTVL.

This clone occurred a few times. The chain recombines TRBV5-6 with TRBJ2-2; D is perhaps TRBD1 or TRBD2 (5 bases each). The CDR3 consists of 16 residues. The V end was cut by 4 bases, the J end by 0 bases, with 13 bases between. Looked up from germline, CDR1 is SGHDT and CDR2 is YYEEEE. The chain's CDR3 is CASSPVPGPNTGELFF. CDR3 coding DNA: TGTGCCAGCAGCCCAGTCCCGGGGCCGAACACCGGGGAGCTGTTTTTT.

The V call is TRBV18, the J call TRBJ2-5; D unresolved. The ends were cut back, 0 bases at V and 5 bases at J, with 10 bases in the middle. The CDR3 is 14 amino acids. The germline V gene has CDR1 KGHSH and CDR2 LQKENI. The CDR3 spells CASSPPTLGETQYF. As DNA, the CDR3 is TGTGCCAGCTCACCACCCACCCTTGGGGAGACCCAGTACTTC. The full variable domain, rest sourced from reference TRBV18 and TRBJ2-5, is NAGVMQNPRHLVRRRGQEARLRCSPMKGHSHVYWYRQLPEEGLKFMVYLQKENIIDESGMPKERFSAEFPKEGPSILRIQQVVRGDSAAYFCASSPPTLGETQYFGPGTRLLVL.

The chain couples TRBV7-8 to TRBJ1-2, with 7 bases that match TRBD1. V lost 1 base to trimming and J lost 4 bases; unmatched junction nucleotides: 3. In germline, CDR1 is SGHVS, CDR2 FQNEAQ. This CDR3 region has 14 residues. The CDR3 DNA reads as TGTGCCAGCAGCTTAGAACAGGGGACCTATGGCTACACCTTC. Its protein is CASSLEQGTYGYTF.

This chain links TRBV2 with TRBJ1-6, with D possibly matching TRBD1 (5 bases). CDR3 length: 15 amino acids. From germline, CDR1 is SNHLY and CDR2 FYNNEI. V was pared by 0 bases and J by 10 bases, with 13 bases between. The CDR3 DNA follows: TGTGCCAGCAGTGAAGCGGGACTAGGGCAATCACCCCTCCACTTT. Protein: CASSEAGLGQSPLHF.

This chain joins TRBV5-6 and TRBJ2-2; D gene uncertain. CDR3 length equals 13 residues. The germline V gene has CDR1 SGHDT and CDR2 YYEEEE. Trimming pared 1 base from V and 6 bases from J, leaving 7 bases between. DNA of the CDR3: TGTGCCAGCAGCTTGTCGGTGTCCGGGGAGCTGTTTTTT. Amino acids: CASSLSVSGELFF.

This clone was counted a few times. The genes are TRBV5-6 and TRBJ2-3, with 10 positions matching TRBD2. V was pared by 1 base and J by 4 bases, with 6 bases of the junction left unmatched. The CDR3 loop spans 16 amino acids. Germline V gene sequence: CDR1 SGHDT, CDR2 YYEEEE. The chain's CDR3 is CASSLQLAGPADTQYF. The DNA of the CDR3 is TGTGCCAGCAGCTTGCAACTAGCGGGACCCGCAGATACGCAGTATTTT.

V usage is TRBV7-9 and J usage is TRBJ2-5; D is ambiguous. The end of the DNA fits TRBJ2-7 better, so the J call may be wrong. The CDR3 extends over 13 amino acids. Germline values: CDR1 SEHNR, CDR2 FQNEAQ (reference sequence). The CDR3 loop is CASSPDIGPEQYF. CDR3 nucleotide sequence: TGTGCCAGCAGCCCTGACATTGGACCCGAGCAGTACTTC.

The chain links TRBV5-1 to TRBJ2-3; D is unclear. Trimming pared 0 bases from V and 4 bases from J, leaving 12 bases between. CDR1 SGHRS and CDR2 YFSETQ come from the germline V gene. The CDR3 is made up of 15 amino acids. The CDR3 bases are TGCGCCAGCAGCTTGGGGGCAGATGGGGCAGATACGCAGTATTTT. The encoded protein is CASSLGADGADTQYF.

J is TRBJ1-6 and V is TRBV21-1; no check of the table's D call, TRBD1, against the DNA was made. TRBV21-1 is termed a pseudogene. The CDR3 is made up of 21 amino acids. In DNA form, the CDR3 reads TGTGCCAGCAGCCCGCCCTGGGGTGGACAGGGGGGCTACATCTATAATTCACCCCTCCACTTT. Translating gives CASSPPWGGQGGYIYNSPLHF.

The rearrangement uses TRBV5-4 and TRBJ2-3; D uncertain. Between the trimmed V and J ends, which lost 4 bases and 0 bases, there was a span of 6 bases. The CDR3 runs to 13 residues. Germline V gene data show CDR1 as SGHNT and CDR2 as YYREEE (reference sequence). DNA of the CDR3: TGTGCCAGCAGCGCCCAGAGCACAGATACGCAGTATTTT. Translating it yields CASSAQSTDTQYF.